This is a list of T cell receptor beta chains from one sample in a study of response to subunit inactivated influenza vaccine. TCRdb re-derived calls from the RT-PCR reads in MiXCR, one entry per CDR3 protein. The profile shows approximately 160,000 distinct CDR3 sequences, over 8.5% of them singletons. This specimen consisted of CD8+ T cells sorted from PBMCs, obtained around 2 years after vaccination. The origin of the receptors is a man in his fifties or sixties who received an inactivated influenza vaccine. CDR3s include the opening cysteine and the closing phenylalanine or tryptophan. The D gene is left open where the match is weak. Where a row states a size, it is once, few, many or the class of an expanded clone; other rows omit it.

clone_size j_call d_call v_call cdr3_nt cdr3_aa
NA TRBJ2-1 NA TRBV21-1 TGTGCCAGCAGCACAAATAAAGGGGGAGATGAGCAGTTCTTC CASSTNKGGDEQFF
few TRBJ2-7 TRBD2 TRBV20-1 TGCAGTGCTAGAAGCGGAGCGGGGGATCCCTACGAGCAGTACTTC CSARSGAGDPYEQYF
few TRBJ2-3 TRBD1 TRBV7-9 TGTGCCAGCAGCCAAAAAAGGCAGGGGGCAGGCGATACGCAGTATTTT CASSQKRQGAGDTQYF
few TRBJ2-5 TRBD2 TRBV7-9 TGTGCCAGCAGCCCCCATGGCGGGGGGAGGGAGACCCAGTACTTC CASSPHGGGRETQYF
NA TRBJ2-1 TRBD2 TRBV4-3 TGCGCCAGCAGCCAAGATCCGACTAGCGGGGTATACAATGAGCAGTTCTTC CASSQDPTSGVYNEQFF
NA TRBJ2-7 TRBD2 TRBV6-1 TGTGCCAGCAGTGGAACTAGCGGGGTCGACGAGCAGTACTTC CASSGTSGVDEQYF
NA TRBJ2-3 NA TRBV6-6 TGTGCCAGCAGTTACGGGGACACAGATACGCAGTATTTT CASSYGDTDTQYF
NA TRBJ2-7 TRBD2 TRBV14 TGTGCCAGCAGCCAAGGGACTAGCGGGAGGCCGGGGGAGCAGTACTTC CASSQGTSGRPGEQYF
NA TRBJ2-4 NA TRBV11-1 TGTGCCAGCAGCTTAGGAGGGAAAAACATTCAGTACTTC CASSLGGKNIQYF
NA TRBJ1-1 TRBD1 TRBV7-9 TGTGCCAGCAGCACGAGACAGGGTAAGCGCACTGAAGCTTTCTTT CASSTRQGKRTEAFF
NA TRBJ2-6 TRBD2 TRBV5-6 TGTGCCAGCAGCTTCTGGACTAGCGGTCCTCGCTCTGGGGCCAACGTCCTGACTTTC CASSFWTSGPRSGANVLTF
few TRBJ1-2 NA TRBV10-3 TGTGCCACCTACACCGAGTACGAGGGGGGCTACACCTTC CATYTEYEGGYTF
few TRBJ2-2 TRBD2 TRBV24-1 TGTGCCACCAGTGATGCCGGGACTAGAAACACCGGGGAGCTGTTTTTT CATSDAGTRNTGELFF
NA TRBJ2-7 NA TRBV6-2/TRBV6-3 TGTGCCAGCAGATCAGGGTACGAGCAGTACTTC CASRSGYEQYF
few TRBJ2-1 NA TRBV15 TGTGCCACCAGCAGAGCAGTTGGGACGACGATGAATGAGCAGTTCTTC CATSRAVGTTMNEQFF
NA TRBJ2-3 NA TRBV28 TGTGCCAGCAGTTTACCGGGCCTAAAGGCAGATACGCAGTATTTT CASSLPGLKADTQYF
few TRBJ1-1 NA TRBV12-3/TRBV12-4 TGTGCCAGCAGTAAGGGCCTGGGCACTGAAGCTTTCTTT CASSKGLGTEAFF
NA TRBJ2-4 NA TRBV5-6 TGTGCCAGCAGCTCCATGGTCCTACAGCCTCTAGCCAAAAACATTCAGTACTTC CASSSMVLQPLAKNIQYF
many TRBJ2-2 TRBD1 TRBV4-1 TGCGCCAGCAGCCTCCTAGGACAGGGGGACTACACCGGGGAGCTGTTTTTT CASSLLGQGDYTGELFF
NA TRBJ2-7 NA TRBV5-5 TGTGCCAGCAGCTTGTCCCGGGGTACCTACGAGCAGTACTTC CASSLSRGTYEQYF
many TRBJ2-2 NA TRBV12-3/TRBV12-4 TGTGCCATAATCACGTCGACCGGGGAGCTGTTTTTT CAIITSTGELFF
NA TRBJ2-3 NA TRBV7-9 TGTGCCAGCAGCTCCTTGCCAGGGGAAATACAGGATACGCAGTATTTT CASSSLPGEIQDTQYF
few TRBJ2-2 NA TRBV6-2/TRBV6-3 TGTGCCAGCAGTTACGCGTCCCATGGGGACTTTGAGCTGTTTTTT CASSYASHGDFELFF
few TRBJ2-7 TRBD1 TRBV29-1 TGCAGCGTTGAACGACGGGACAGCTCATTCTACGAGCAGTACTTC CSVERRDSSFYEQYF
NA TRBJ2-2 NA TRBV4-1 TGCGCCAGCAGCCAAGAAACTTCAAGGGGGTTGAACACCGGGGAGCTGTTTTTT CASSQETSRGLNTGELFF
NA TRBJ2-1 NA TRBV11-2 TGTGCCAGCAGCTTATACGCGGACAGCTACAATGAGCAGTTCTTC CASSLYADSYNEQFF
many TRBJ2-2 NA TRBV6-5 TGTGCCAGCAGTTACTCCATAATGACTGGAACCGGAACCGGGGAGCTGTTTTTT CASSYSIMTGTGTGELFF
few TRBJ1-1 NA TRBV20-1 TGCAGTGCTAGGGCCCAACAGGAAGGGTCTGAAGCTTTCTTT CSARAQQEGSEAFF
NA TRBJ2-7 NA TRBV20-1 TGCAGTGCTAGAGATTTCAACTCCTACGAGCAGTACTTC CSARDFNSYEQYF
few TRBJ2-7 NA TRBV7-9 TGTGCCAGCAGCTCCGCATCTCGGCACGAGCAGTACTTC CASSSASRHEQYF
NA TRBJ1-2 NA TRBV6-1 TGTGCCAGCAGCCCACAGGGTACTAACTATGGCTACACCTTC CASSPQGTNYGYTF
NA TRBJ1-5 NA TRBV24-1 TGTGCCACCAGTGATTTGGGGGGCAGTCAGCCCCAGCATTTT CATSDLGGSQPQHF
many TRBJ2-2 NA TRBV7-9 TGTGCCAGCAGCCTCGGGACTTCGAACACCGGGGAGCTGTTTTTT CASSLGTSNTGELFF
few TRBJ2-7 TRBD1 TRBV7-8 TGTGCCAGCAGCTTAGCTGTTTTAGGACAGGTTTCCTACGAGCAGTACTTC CASSLAVLGQVSYEQYF
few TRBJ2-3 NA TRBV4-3 TGCGCCAGCAGCCAAGTCTGGACAGACAACACAGATACGCAGTATTTT CASSQVWTDNTDTQYF
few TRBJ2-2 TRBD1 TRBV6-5 TGTGCCAGCAGTTTTACAGGGGCCGGCGGGGAGCTGTTTTTT CASSFTGAGGELFF
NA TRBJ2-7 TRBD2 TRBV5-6 TGTGCCAGCAGCCTCGAATTAACCGGGGGGGCGGGCGAGCAGTACTTC CASSLELTGGAGEQYF
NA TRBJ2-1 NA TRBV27 TGCTCCAGCAGTTTATCCTCCCATACTGAGCAGTTCTTC CSSSLSSHTEQFF
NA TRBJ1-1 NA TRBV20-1 TGCAGTGCAAGTGGGCCCCAAAACACTGAAGCTTTCTTT CSASGPQNTEAFF
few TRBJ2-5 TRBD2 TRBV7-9 TGTGCCAGCAGCTCCCCCCTAGCGGGGGAACAAGAGACCCAGTACTTC CASSSPLAGEQETQYF
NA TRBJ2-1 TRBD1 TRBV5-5 TGTGCCAGCAGCTTGGAGGACAGGGATGAGCAGTTCTTC CASSLEDRDEQFF
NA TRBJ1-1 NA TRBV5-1 TGCGCCAGCAGCCTAACCGACGGACCGAACACTGAAGCTTTCTTT CASSLTDGPNTEAFF
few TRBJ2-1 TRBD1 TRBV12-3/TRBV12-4 TGTGCCAGCAGTGCTTGGACAGGACAACACAATGAGCAGTTCTTC CASSAWTGQHNEQFF
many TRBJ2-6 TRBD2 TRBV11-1 TGTGCCAGCAGCCATAGCGGGAGGCTACCTTCTGGGGCCAACGTCCTGACTTTC CASSHSGRLPSGANVLTF
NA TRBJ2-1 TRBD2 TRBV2 TGTGCCAGCTCCTCGGGGGGGCGGAACAATGAGCAGTTCTTC CASSSGGRNNEQFF
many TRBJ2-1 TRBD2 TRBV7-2 TGTGCCAGCAGCTTCTCCCTAGCGGGGGCTTACAATGAGCAGTTCTTC CASSFSLAGAYNEQFF
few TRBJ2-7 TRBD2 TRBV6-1 TGTGCCAGCAGTGAAGCCCAATGGACTAGCGCGTACGAGCAGTACTTC CASSEAQWTSAYEQYF
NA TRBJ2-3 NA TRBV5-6 TGTGCCAGCAGCCAAGGTGGGGGATTAACAGATACGCAGTATTTT CASSQGGGLTDTQYF
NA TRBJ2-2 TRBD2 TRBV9 TGTGCCAGCAGCGTAGGAGCGGGAGAGCCCGGGGAGCTGTTTTTT CASSVGAGEPGELFF
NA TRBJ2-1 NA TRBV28 TGTGCCAGCAGTTTAGGTTATGCAGACAACTACAATGAGCAGTTCTTC CASSLGYADNYNEQFF
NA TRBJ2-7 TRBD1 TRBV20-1 TGCAGTGCTAGCGACCTCAGGGGGAGTGACGAGCAGTACTTC CSASDLRGSDEQYF
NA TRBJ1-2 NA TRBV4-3 TGCGCCAGCAGCCAAGATCCCGGCAGGGTTTCTGGCTACACCTTC CASSQDPGRVSGYTF
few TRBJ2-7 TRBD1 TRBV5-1 TGCGCCAGCAGCCCTACAGGGGGCGAGCAGTACTTC CASSPTGGEQYF
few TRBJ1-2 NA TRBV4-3 TGCGCCAGCAGCCAGGAGACCGGGACCTACTTTAACTATGGCTACACCTTC CASSQETGTYFNYGYTF
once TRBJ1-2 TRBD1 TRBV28 TGTGCCAGCAGTTTACTTCTGCGGACAGACAGGGGCGATGGCTACACCTTC CASSLLLRTDRGDGYTF
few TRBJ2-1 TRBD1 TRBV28 TGTGCCAGCAGTCACGACAGGGGGCCCTACAATGAGCAGTTCTTC CASSHDRGPYNEQFF
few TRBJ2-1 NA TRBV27 TGTGCCAGCAGTTTAAACCAGGCCTACAATGAGCAGTTCTTC CASSLNQAYNEQFF
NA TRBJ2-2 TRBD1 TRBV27 TGTGCCAGCACTTGGGGACAGGGGCTGGCGGGCACCGGGGAGCTGTTTTTT CASTWGQGLAGTGELFF
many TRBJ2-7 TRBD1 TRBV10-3 TGTGCCATCAGTGAGTTGGACAGGGCCTACGAGCAGTACTTC CAISELDRAYEQYF